Listed below are T cell receptor beta chains from one sample, sequenced in a study of blood T cell repertoires in COVID-19. Assay: immunoSEQ multiplex PCR; the TCRdb copy retains only in-frame clones and omits some. The sample has 82,000 or so clones; roughly 91% are singletons. Source material: PBMCs or T cells enriched from blood (not recorded which). Receptors were obtained from a woman aged 45 to 65 with acute COVID-19. Both conserved end residues are part of each CDR3. A D gene is named only where the DNA matches it firmly. Clone size is given for some rows only: seen once, a few or many times, or a class if the clone is expanded.

size: once
J: TRBJ2-1
V: TRBV18
D: TRBD2
CDR3: CASSPRLAGGQSYNEQFF
DNA: TGTGCCAGCTCACCACGACTAGCGGGAGGGCAGTCCTACAATGAGCAGTTCTTC

size: few
J: TRBJ1-2
V: TRBV6-2/TRBV6-3
D: TRBD1
CDR3: CASSYPFRTGAGYTF
DNA: TGTGCCAGCAGTTACCCCTTTCGGACAGGGGCTGGCTACACCTTC

size: NA
J: TRBJ1-4
V: TRBV7-9
D: NA
CDR3: CASSLFLGQGIINEKLFF
DNA: TGTGCCAGCAGTCTCTTCCTTGGGCAGGGTATAATTAATGAAAAACTGTTTTTT

size: NA
J: TRBJ2-2
V: TRBV7-9
D: NA
CDR3: CASSLEQYTGELFF
DNA: TGTGCCAGCAGCTTAGAACAGTACACCGGGGAGCTGTTTTTT

size: NA
J: TRBJ2-7
V: TRBV7-2
D: NA
CDR3: CASSLGLASSYEQYF
DNA: TGTGCCAGCAGCTTAGGGCTAGCGTCTTCCTACGAGCAGTACTTC

size: once
J: TRBJ2-7
V: TRBV7-8
D: TRBD1
CDR3: CASSLTGARSYEQYF
DNA: TGTGCCAGCAGCCTTACAGGGGCTCGTTCCTACGAGCAGTACTTC

size: NA
J: TRBJ1-1
V: TRBV2
D: NA
CDR3: CASSEEQGYTEAFF
DNA: TGTGCCAGCAGTGAGGAGCAGGGATACACTGAAGCTTTCTTT

size: once
J: TRBJ1-5
V: TRBV12-3/TRBV12-4
D: NA
CDR3: CASSLGEQPQHF
DNA: TGTGCCAGCAGTTTGGGAGAACAGCCCCAGCATTTT

size: NA
J: TRBJ2-1
V: TRBV14
D: NA
CDR3: CASSPPSGVSSYNEQFF
DNA: TGTGCCAGCAGCCCTCCTTCGGGAGTCAGCTCCTACAATGAGCAGTTCTTC

size: once
J: TRBJ1-5
V: TRBV7-8
D: NA
CDR3: CASSRVREEPQHF
DNA: TGTGCCAGCAGCCGGGTACGAGAGGAGCCCCAGCATTTT

size: NA
J: TRBJ2-1
V: TRBV11-2
D: NA
CDR3: CASSLIMSGSVGEQFF
DNA: TGTGCCAGCAGCTTAATCATGTCGGGGAGCGTGGGTGAGCAGTTCTTC

size: NA
J: TRBJ2-5
V: TRBV5-1
D: NA
CDR3: CASSFSLPQETQYF
DNA: TGCGCCAGCAGCTTTTCACTACCTCAAGAGACCCAGTACTTC

size: NA
J: TRBJ1-1
V: TRBV29-1
D: TRBD1
CDR3: CSVEGQENTEAFF
DNA: TGCAGCGTTGAGGGACAGGAGAACACTGAAGCTTTCTTT

size: NA
J: TRBJ2-1
V: TRBV10-3
D: NA
CDR3: CATIRSFLPEASQFF
DNA: TGTGCGACCATCCGATCTTTTCTCCCCGAGGCTAGTCAGTTCTTC

size: NA
J: TRBJ1-1
V: TRBV3-1/TRBV3-2
D: NA
CDR3: CASSQGRTGGEAFF
DNA: TGTGCCAGCAGCCAAGGGCGAACCGGGGGTGAAGCTTTCTTT

size: NA
J: TRBJ2-7
V: TRBV10-3
D: NA
CDR3: CAITVSATQAQYF
DNA: TGTGCCATCACCGTTAGCGCCACTCAAGCGCAGTACTTC

size: NA
J: TRBJ1-5
V: TRBV15
D: NA
CDR3: CATASGDNQPQHF
DNA: TGTGCCACTGCTTCAGGGGACAATCAGCCCCAGCATTTT

size: NA
J: TRBJ1-6
V: TRBV28
D: NA
CDR3: CASSHGGLQTSNSPLHF
DNA: TGTGCCAGCAGTCACGGGGGACTGCAGACTTCTAATTCACCCCTCCACTTT

size: once
J: TRBJ2-3
V: TRBV19
D: TRBD2
CDR3: CASSPTSGREYF
DNA: TGTGCCAGTAGTCCCACTAGCGGGAGAGAGTATTTT

size: NA
J: TRBJ2-2
V: TRBV2
D: NA
CDR3: CASRSGTNTGELFF
DNA: TGTGCCAGCAGGAGCGGAACGAACACCGGGGAGCTGTTTTTT

size: NA
J: TRBJ2-5
V: TRBV19
D: TRBD2
CDR3: CASSSRTSGQTQYF
DNA: TGTGCCAGTAGTTCCAGGACTAGCGGGCAGACCCAGTACTTC

size: NA
J: TRBJ1-4
V: TRBV9
D: NA
CDR3: CASSVGLFGGANEKLFF
DNA: TGTGCCAGCAGCGTAGGGCTTTTCGGAGGGGCTAATGAAAAACTGTTTTTT

size: NA
J: TRBJ1-1
V: TRBV27
D: NA
CDR3: CASQKEGFKAFF
DNA: TGTGCCAGTCAAAAGGAGGGTTTCAAAGCTTTCTTT

size: NA
J: TRBJ2-7
V: TRBV28
D: NA
CDR3: CASSSTPGNYEQYF
DNA: TGTGCCAGCAGTTCGACTCCGGGGAACTACGAGCAGTACTTC

size: NA
J: TRBJ2-1
V: TRBV5-4
D: TRBD1
CDR3: CASSSGGSYNEQFF
DNA: TGTGCCAGCAGCTCAGGGGGTTCCTACAATGAGCAGTTCTTC

size: NA
J: TRBJ1-1
V: TRBV7-2
D: NA
CDR3: CASSLSGSVNTEAFF
DNA: TGTGCCAGCAGCTTATCGGGGAGCGTGAACACTGAAGCTTTCTTT

size: NA
J: TRBJ2-5
V: TRBV5-1
D: TRBD2
CDR3: CASSFGGTSGRRETQYF
DNA: TGCGCCAGCAGCTTTGGAGGGACTAGCGGGAGGCGGGAGACCCAGTACTTC

size: NA
J: TRBJ1-1
V: TRBV19
D: TRBD1
CDR3: CASSIGQGLPEAFF
DNA: TGTGCCAGTAGTATCGGACAGGGGCTACCTGAAGCTTTCTTT

size: NA
J: TRBJ2-5
V: TRBV7-3
D: TRBD2
CDR3: CASSLRGLAGGRETQYF
DNA: TGTGCCAGCAGCTTAAGGGGACTAGCGGGAGGGCGGGAGACCCAGTACTTC

size: NA
J: TRBJ1-6
V: TRBV19
D: TRBD1
CDR3: CASSIRGQGLVSSPLHF
DNA: TGTGCCAGTAGTATACGGGGACAGGGCCTAGTCAGCTCACCCCTCCACTTT

size: NA
J: TRBJ2-2
V: TRBV7-2
D: TRBD2
CDR3: CASSLRAGAGTGELFF
DNA: TGTGCCAGCAGCTTAAGGGCGGGAGCGGGCACCGGGGAGCTGTTTTTT

size: NA
J: TRBJ2-5
V: TRBV11-2
D: TRBD2
CDR3: CASTGTSGIAQYF
DNA: TGTGCCAGCACCGGGACTAGCGGAATCGCCCAGTACTTC

size: NA
J: TRBJ1-1
V: TRBV7-9
D: NA
CDR3: CASSLGGVTEAFF
DNA: TGTGCCAGCAGCTTGGGCGGGGTTACTGAAGCTTTCTTT

size: NA
J: TRBJ2-1
V: TRBV27
D: NA
CDR3: CASSLRGVDEQFF
DNA: TGTGCCAGCAGTCTCCGAGGCGTCGATGAGCAGTTCTTC

size: NA
J: TRBJ2-7
V: TRBV4-1
D: TRBD1
CDR3: CASYGQGAHEQYF
DNA: TGCGCCAGCTACGGACAGGGGGCCCACGAGCAGTACTTC

size: NA
J: TRBJ2-1
V: TRBV11-3
D: NA
CDR3: CASTPGRDPGIEQFF
DNA: TGTGCCAGCACCCCTGGGCGGGATCCGGGTATTGAGCAGTTCTTC

size: once
J: TRBJ2-3
V: TRBV11-1
D: NA
CDR3: CASSLGGLSSADTQYF
DNA: TGTGCCAGCAGCTTAGGGGGACTTTCATCCGCAGATACGCAGTATTTT